This T cell receptor (beta chain) came from a study of a mutant IDH1 vaccine in newly diagnosed glioma. CDR3 length equals 15 residues. Germline CDR1 is SGHNT and CDR2 is YYREEE (reference sequence). The ends lost 5 bases at V and 0 bases at J; junction bases unmatched: 5. Here immunoSEQ multiplex PCR was the method, and the copy in TCRdb shows in-frame clones only, minus some. The sample consists of about 72,000 clones, 84% of them appearing once. Time point defined: week 23, last vaccination. Doses comprised 300 ug of mutant IDH1 20-mer peptide each, plus topical imiquimod. For this clone: Its antigen is currently unknown.

This sequence joins TRBV5-4 and TRBJ1-2; 9 positions match TRBD1. The sequenced sample was PBMCs, obtained from a glioma patient whose treatment included an IDH1 peptide vaccine. This clonotype was sampled from a man between 18 and 29 years old with glioma. CDR3 loop: CASREGTGPNYGYTF. CDR3 DNA: TGTGCCAGCAGGGAGGGGACAGGGCCTAACTATGGCTACACCTTC.